This is a list of T cell receptor beta chains from one sample in a study of glioma-infiltrating T cells after dendritic cell vaccination. TCRdb keeps only in-frame clones here, not all; method: immunoSEQ multiplex PCR. The sample carries more than 75,000 clones, roughly four fifths recorded once. The material was blood, obtained after dendritic cell vaccination. These receptors were collected from a human donor with glioblastoma. CDR3s include the opening cysteine and the closing phenylalanine or tryptophan. D genes are given only for firm matches. Where a row states a size, it is once, few, many or the class of an expanded clone; other rows omit it.

clone_size: .
d_call: .
j_call: TRBJ1-2
v_call: TRBV5-1
cdr3_aa: CASSLEWREDGYTF
cdr3_nt: TGCGCCAGCAGCTTGGAGTGGCGGGAGGACGGCTACACCTTC

clone_size: .
d_call: TRBD1
j_call: TRBJ2-3
v_call: TRBV18
cdr3_aa: CASSPRGPPEDTQYF
cdr3_nt: TGTGCCAGCTCCCCAAGGGGGCCCCCCGAGGATACGCAGTATTTT

clone_size: few
d_call: .
j_call: TRBJ1-1
v_call: TRBV7-9
cdr3_aa: CASSLDSNTEAFF
cdr3_nt: TGTGCCAGCAGCTTAGACAGTAACACTGAAGCTTTCTTT

clone_size: .
d_call: .
j_call: TRBJ1-6
v_call: TRBV10-1
cdr3_aa: CASSATGSERSPLHF
cdr3_nt: TGCGCCAGCAGTGCTACAGGGTCGGAGCGTTCACCCCTCCACTTT

clone_size: .
d_call: .
j_call: TRBJ2-3
v_call: TRBV6-1
cdr3_aa: CASSTRDKSTDTQYF
cdr3_nt: TGTGCCAGCAGTACTCGGGACAAAAGCACAGATACGCAGTATTTT

clone_size: few
d_call: .
j_call: TRBJ1-1
v_call: TRBV7-9
cdr3_aa: CASSPRLESTEAFF
cdr3_nt: TGTGCCAGCAGCCCTCGCCTCGAGAGCACTGAAGCTTTCTTT

clone_size: .
d_call: TRBD2
j_call: TRBJ2-3
v_call: TRBV9
cdr3_aa: CASSPRTSGGASDTQYF
cdr3_nt: TGTGCCAGCAGCCCGAGGACTAGCGGGGGGGCCTCAGATACGCAGTATTTT

clone_size: once
d_call: .
j_call: TRBJ1-6
v_call: TRBV6-1
cdr3_aa: CAGGDAGGMGSPLHF
cdr3_nt: TGTGCCGGGGGGGACGCTGGGGGTATGGGTTCACCCCTCCACTTT

clone_size: .
d_call: .
j_call: TRBJ2-5
v_call: TRBV11-1
cdr3_aa: CASSLGASGETQYF
cdr3_nt: TGTGCCAGCAGCCTTGGGGCCTCAGGCGAGACCCAGTACTTC

clone_size: .
d_call: .
j_call: TRBJ2-6
v_call: TRBV6-1
cdr3_aa: CASSVTDSGANVLTF
cdr3_nt: TGTGCCAGCAGTGTAACAGACTCTGGGGCCAACGTCCTGACTTTC

clone_size: .
d_call: TRBD1
j_call: TRBJ2-7
v_call: TRBV18
cdr3_aa: CASSPQGDRINYEQYF
cdr3_nt: TGTGCCAGCTCACCTCAGGGGGACAGGATTAACTACGAGCAGTACTTC

clone_size: .
d_call: .
j_call: TRBJ1-2
v_call: TRBV7-2
cdr3_aa: CASSLEDFPSDGYTF
cdr3_nt: TGTGCCAGCAGCTTAGAGGACTTCCCTTCGGATGGCTACACCTTC

clone_size: .
d_call: .
j_call: TRBJ1-5
v_call: TRBV16
cdr3_aa: CASSQFTGYNQPQHF
cdr3_nt: TGTGCCAGCAGCCAATTTACAGGGTACAATCAGCCCCAGCATTTT

clone_size: .
d_call: TRBD2
j_call: TRBJ2-1
v_call: TRBV10-3
cdr3_aa: CAISPTSGDYNEQFF
cdr3_nt: TGTGCCATCAGTCCGACTAGCGGGGACTACAATGAGCAGTTCTTC

clone_size: .
d_call: .
j_call: TRBJ1-5
v_call: TRBV19
cdr3_aa: CASSIDFGSNQPQHF
cdr3_nt: TGTGCCAGTAGTATAGATTTTGGCAGCAATCAGCCCCAGCATTTT

clone_size: .
d_call: TRBD1
j_call: TRBJ1-4
v_call: TRBV5-6
cdr3_aa: CASSWTETGGHEKLFF
cdr3_nt: TGTGCCAGCAGCTGGACTGAGACAGGGGGTCATGAAAAACTGTTTTTT

clone_size: .
d_call: TRBD2
j_call: TRBJ2-1
v_call: TRBV7-8
cdr3_aa: CASSSTGTSGGNEQFF
cdr3_nt: TGTGCCAGCAGCTCCACCGGGACTAGCGGGGGTAATGAGCAGTTCTTC

clone_size: .
d_call: TRBD1
j_call: TRBJ1-3
v_call: TRBV13
cdr3_aa: CASSFDRERGNTIYF
cdr3_nt: TGTGCCAGCAGCTTCGACAGGGAACGGGGAAACACCATATATTTT

clone_size: .
d_call: TRBD1
j_call: TRBJ1-2
v_call: TRBV27
cdr3_aa: CASRERTGRLGGYTF
cdr3_nt: TGTGCCAGCAGAGAAAGGACAGGGCGCCTAGGAGGCTACACCTTC

clone_size: .
d_call: .
j_call: TRBJ2-7
v_call: TRBV30
cdr3_aa: CAWNWGGEQYF
cdr3_nt: TGTGCCTGGAACTGGGGAGGCGAGCAGTACTTC

clone_size: .
d_call: .
j_call: TRBJ1-2
v_call: TRBV7-2
cdr3_aa: CASSLRELGGYTF
cdr3_nt: TGTGCCAGCAGCTTGAGGGAGTTGGGGGGCTACACCTTC

clone_size: .
d_call: TRBD1
j_call: TRBJ1-1
v_call: TRBV18
cdr3_aa: CASSQLTGGTEAFF
cdr3_nt: TGTGCCAGCTCACAATTGACAGGGGGCACTGAAGCTTTCTTT

clone_size: .
d_call: .
j_call: TRBJ1-1
v_call: TRBV2
cdr3_aa: CASRETTEAFF
cdr3_nt: TGTGCCAGCAGGGAGACTACTGAAGCTTTCTTT

clone_size: once
d_call: TRBD2
j_call: TRBJ2-1
v_call: TRBV7-6
cdr3_aa: CASSRGGGPTTYNEQFF
cdr3_nt: TGTGCCAGCAGCCGTGGGGGAGGGCCGACTACGTACAATGAGCAGTTCTTC

clone_size: .
d_call: .
j_call: TRBJ2-5
v_call: TRBV7-9
cdr3_aa: CASSTDRRQETQYF
cdr3_nt: TGTGCCAGCAGCACCGACAGACGCCAAGAGACCCAGTACTTC

clone_size: .
d_call: TRBD1
j_call: TRBJ1-1
v_call: TRBV30
cdr3_aa: CAWSVEDRVDTEAFF
cdr3_nt: TGTGCCTGGAGTGTAGAAGACAGGGTGGACACTGAAGCTTTCTTT

clone_size: .
d_call: TRBD1
j_call: TRBJ1-1
v_call: TRBV7-6
cdr3_aa: CASSHDRGFHRSGNTEAFF
cdr3_nt: TGTGCCAGCAGCCACGACAGGGGTTTTCACCGTAGTGGGAACACTGAAGCTTTCTTT

clone_size: .
d_call: TRBD1
j_call: TRBJ1-6
v_call: TRBV27
cdr3_aa: CASSPGTVYNSPLHF
cdr3_nt: TGTGCCAGCAGTCCCGGGACAGTTTATAATTCACCCCTCCACTTT

clone_size: few
d_call: .
j_call: TRBJ2-3
v_call: TRBV19
cdr3_aa: CASSPEQGRGTDTQYF
cdr3_nt: TGTGCCAGTAGTCCGGAACAGGGGCGGGGTACAGATACGCAGTATTTT

clone_size: .
d_call: .
j_call: TRBJ1-3
v_call: TRBV6-1
cdr3_aa: CASSIGTGGNTIYF
cdr3_nt: TGTGCCAGCAGTATCGGGACTGGAGGAAACACCATATATTTT

clone_size: once
d_call: TRBD1
j_call: TRBJ1-2
v_call: TRBV9
cdr3_aa: CASSASDRGPYYGYTF
cdr3_nt: TGTGCCAGCAGCGCTTCGGACAGGGGGCCTTACTATGGCTACACCTTC

clone_size: .
d_call: .
j_call: TRBJ1-2
v_call: TRBV2
cdr3_aa: CASTLDSPNYGYTF
cdr3_nt: TGTGCCAGTACCTTGGACAGCCCTAACTATGGCTACACCTTC

clone_size: .
d_call: .
j_call: TRBJ1-5
v_call: TRBV29-1
cdr3_aa: CSVGQFNQPQHF
cdr3_nt: TGCAGCGTTGGACAGTTCAATCAGCCCCAGCATTTT

clone_size: .
d_call: TRBD1
j_call: TRBJ2-3
v_call: TRBV2
cdr3_aa: CASTRTGVPDTQYF
cdr3_nt: TGTGCCAGCACCAGGACAGGGGTCCCAGATACGCAGTATTTT

clone_size: few
d_call: .
j_call: TRBJ1-5
v_call: TRBV2
cdr3_aa: CASRRWYSQPQHF
cdr3_nt: TGTGCCAGCAGACGGTGGTATAGTCAGCCCCAGCATTTT

clone_size: .
d_call: TRBD1
j_call: TRBJ1-2
v_call: TRBV27
cdr3_aa: CASSLHRDSQRSYTF
cdr3_nt: TGTGCCAGCAGTTTACACCGGGACAGCCAACGGAGCTACACCTTC

clone_size: .
d_call: TRBD1
j_call: TRBJ2-1
v_call: TRBV5-4
cdr3_aa: CASSPGTGSLYEQFF
cdr3_nt: TGTGCCAGCAGCCCCGGGACAGGGAGTCTATATGAGCAGTTCTTC

clone_size: once
d_call: .
j_call: TRBJ1-5
v_call: TRBV5-6
cdr3_aa: CASSLWGLGSNQPQHF
cdr3_nt: TGTGCCAGCAGCCTGTGGGGGCTTGGTAGCAATCAGCCCCAGCATTTT

clone_size: .
d_call: .
j_call: TRBJ2-3
v_call: TRBV25-1
cdr3_aa: CASSDRGGTDTQYF
cdr3_nt: TGTGCCAGCAGTGACAGGGGGGGCACAGATACGCAGTATTTT

clone_size: .
d_call: .
j_call: TRBJ2-5
v_call: TRBV5-6
cdr3_aa: CASSLPPGSAQYF
cdr3_nt: TGTGCCAGCAGCTTGCCGCCGGGATCGGCCCAGTACTTC

clone_size: .
d_call: TRBD1
j_call: TRBJ2-7
v_call: TRBV6-1
cdr3_aa: CAGGRTGAYEQYF
cdr3_nt: TGTGCCGGCGGACGGACAGGGGCCTACGAGCAGTACTTC

clone_size: .
d_call: TRBD1
j_call: TRBJ1-4
v_call: TRBV5-4
cdr3_aa: CASSPNRGSGEKLFF
cdr3_nt: TGTGCCAGCAGCCCGAACAGGGGTTCGGGTGAAAAACTGTTTTTT

clone_size: .
d_call: TRBD1
j_call: TRBJ1-2
v_call: TRBV29-1
cdr3_aa: CSVEKQGLYGYTF
cdr3_nt: TGCAGCGTTGAAAAACAGGGGCTCTATGGCTACACCTTC

clone_size: .
d_call: TRBD1
j_call: TRBJ2-7
v_call: TRBV2
cdr3_aa: CAITRDRGHEQYF
cdr3_nt: TGTGCCATTACACGGGACAGGGGCCACGAGCAGTACTTC

clone_size: .
d_call: .
j_call: TRBJ2-3
v_call: TRBV10-3
cdr3_aa: CAISGGLYTDTQYF
cdr3_nt: TGTGCCATCAGTGGCGGACTCTACACAGATACGCAGTATTTT

clone_size: once
d_call: TRBD1
j_call: TRBJ2-7
v_call: TRBV6-5
cdr3_aa: CASRQGYRAGEQYF
cdr3_nt: TGTGCCAGCCGACAGGGGTATAGGGCGGGTGAGCAGTACTTC

clone_size: .
d_call: TRBD1
j_call: TRBJ2-3
v_call: TRBV27
cdr3_aa: CASSPTLPGGSADTQYF
cdr3_nt: TGTGCCAGCAGTCCTACCTTGCCAGGGGGCTCGGCAGATACGCAGTATTTT

clone_size: few
d_call: .
j_call: TRBJ1-5
v_call: TRBV6-1
cdr3_aa: CASSELDGPPQHF
cdr3_nt: TGTGCCAGCAGTGAATTAGATGGGCCGCCCCAGCATTTT